A selection of T cell receptor beta chains follows, all from one sample in a study of neurological immune-mediated disorders. TCRdb re-called the 5' RACE reads with MiXCR, one entry per CDR3 protein. This sample has 95,000 to 110,000 distinct CDR3 sequences, with under 14% found just once. The sample comprised PBMCs. The source is a female donor with HTLV-1-associated myelopathy (HAM/TSP). Both conserved end residues are part of each CDR3. Fields, in order: clone size, D gene, J gene, V gene, CDR3 DNA, CDR3 protein. The D gene is left open where the match is weak. Clone size, where shown, is once, few, many, or a class for clones that have expanded.

size: many
D: TRBD2
J: TRBJ2-1
V: TRBV5-5
DNA: TGTGCCAGCAGCTTGGCTAGCGGGGGCAGAGGGGAGCAGTTCTTC
CDR3: CASSLASGGRGEQFF

size: few
D: NA
J: TRBJ2-7
V: TRBV7-2
DNA: TGTGCCAGCAGCCCCGGTGGTAGGGGGACCTACGAGCAGTACTTC
CDR3: CASSPGGRGTYEQYF

size: NA
D: TRBD2
J: TRBJ2-7
V: TRBV7-2
DNA: TGTGCCAGCAGCTCAAGCGGGGGGGCCTACGAGCAGTACTTC
CDR3: CASSSSGGAYEQYF

size: many
D: TRBD1
J: TRBJ2-7
V: TRBV29-1
DNA: TGCAGCGTGGGTACAGGGGGCGGGGAGCAGTACTTC
CDR3: CSVGTGGGEQYF

size: many
D: TRBD1
J: TRBJ2-1
V: TRBV7-9
DNA: TGTGCCAGCAGCTTAAAAGAGACAGGGGCCAATGAGCAGTTCTTC
CDR3: CASSLKETGANEQFF

size: many
D: NA
J: TRBJ1-4
V: TRBV6-5
DNA: TGTGCCAGCAGTTGGAAGAGAACTAATGAAAAACTGTTTTTT
CDR3: CASSWKRTNEKLFF

size: many
D: TRBD2
J: TRBJ2-3
V: TRBV9
DNA: TGTGCCAGCAGCCTGACTAGCGGGGGAGAGGATACGCAGTATTTT
CDR3: CASSLTSGGEDTQYF

size: NA
D: TRBD2
J: TRBJ2-7
V: TRBV5-1
DNA: TGCGCCAGCAGCCTGCTCGGCGGGGGGCCCCTCTACGAGCAGTACTTC
CDR3: CASSLLGGGPLYEQYF

size: many
D: NA
J: TRBJ1-2
V: TRBV5-1
DNA: TGCGCCAGCAGCTTGGTGGGGGCTCTTGATGGCTACACCTTC
CDR3: CASSLVGALDGYTF

size: many
D: NA
J: TRBJ1-2
V: TRBV12-3/TRBV12-4
DNA: TGTGCCAGCAGTTTTGGGCAGGTCGGAGGCTACACCTTC
CDR3: CASSFGQVGGYTF

size: many
D: NA
J: TRBJ1-6
V: TRBV3-1
DNA: TGTGCCAGCAGCCAAGAACATGCATGGGATTCACCCCTCCACTTT
CDR3: CASSQEHAWDSPLHF

size: many
D: NA
J: TRBJ2-7
V: TRBV9
DNA: TGTGCCAGCAGCGTTGTGGCGGAAGCCTACGAGCAGTACTTC
CDR3: CASSVVAEAYEQYF

size: many
D: NA
J: TRBJ2-2
V: TRBV11-2
DNA: TGTGCCAGCAGCTTCGCCGGGGCTAACACCGGGGAGCTGTTTTTT
CDR3: CASSFAGANTGELFF